The 29 T cell receptor beta chains in this list originate from one sample, sequenced in a study of CD8+ T cells in alopecia areata. cDNA prepared by RNA extraction and subsequent reverse transcription served as the template for sequencing. Profiled with immunoSEQ multiplex PCR; TCRdb holds only in-frame clones, not every one. In the table there are fewer than 200,000 clones, about 60% of which are singletons. The specimen was CD4+ T cells sorted from blood, collected at week 0. The origin of the receptors is a human donor with alopecia areata.

V and J are TRBV19 and TRBJ1-2; D is ambiguous. V was shortened by 3 bases and J by 7 bases, with 12 bases between the two germline ends. The CDR3 contains 13 residues. Per the germline V gene, CDR1 is LNHDA and CDR2 is SQIVND (reference sequence). DNA for the CDR3: TGTGCCAGTAGTATGAGAAGTTCCCGTGGCTACACCTTC. This encodes CASSMRSSRGYTF.

V is TRBV5-1 and J is TRBJ2-7; 7 bases map to TRBD1. CDR1 SGHRS and CDR2 YFSETQ come from the germline V gene. V trimming: 4 bases; J trimming: 4 bases; junction bases outside the gene matches: 8. The CDR3 is made up of 14 amino acids. The CDR3 spells CASSPGQSYYEQYF. CDR3 DNA sequence: TGCGCCAGCAGCCCGGGACAGAGTTATTACGAGCAGTACTTC.

In its sample, this clone was seen once. This rearrangement joins TRBV9 to TRBJ2-7; TRBD1 agrees at 11 bases. After removal of 5 bases from V and 2 bases from J, the junction contained 6 bases not matched to a gene. CDR1 SGDLS and CDR2 YYNGEE come from the germline V gene. CDR3 length: 15 residues. The CDR3 sequence is CASSPGTGGAYEQYF. The CDR3 DNA is TGTGCCAGCAGTCCCGGGACAGGGGGGGCCTACGAGCAGTACTTC.

The chain combines TRBV5-1 with TRBJ2-1, with 7 bases identical to TRBD1. Germline CDR1 reads SGHRS; CDR2 reads YFSETQ. Trimming cost V 3 bases and J 4 bases; bases outside gene matches: 7. The CDR3 is made up of 15 amino acids. This chain's CDR3 is CASSSRDRRYNEQFF. CDR3 coding DNA: TGCGCCAGCAGCTCTAGGGACAGAAGATACAATGAGCAGTTCTTC.

The chain uses TRBV6-1 and TRBJ2-5, with D unclear. V was clipped by 4 bases and J by 1 base, with 10 bases between them. The V gene's germline CDR1 is MNHNS and CDR2 SASEGT. CDR3 length equals 14 residues. The CDR3 protein is CASSVRWPQETQYF. The CDR3 DNA reads as TGTGCCAGCAGTGTTCGCTGGCCCCAAGAGACCCAGTACTTC.

The J gene is TRBJ1-6, the V gene TRBV9, with no clear D. V dropped 6 bases and J dropped 8 bases, with 9 bases sitting between them. Germline V gene lookup returns CDR1 SGDLS and CDR2 YYNGEE. There are 12 residues in the CDR3. CDR3 in amino acids: CASNLGDSPLHF. The CDR3, as DNA: TGTGCCAGCAACCTGGGCGATTCACCCCTCCACTTT.

The chain is built from TRBV29-1 and TRBJ1-5; 7 nucleotides align to TRBD1. Germline V lookup: CDR1 SQVTM, CDR2 ANQGSEA. The CDR3 sequence is 13 residues long. V lost 5 bases to trimming and J lost 7 bases; unmatched junction nucleotides: 8. The CDR3 sequence: CSVIQGRGQPQHF. CDR3 nucleotides: TGCAGCGTTATACAGGGGAGAGGACAGCCCCAGCATTTT.

J is TRBJ1-2 and V is TRBV29-1, with 11 bases aligning to TRBD1. The junction had 2 bases not matched to a gene; V was cut back by 6 bases and J by 5 bases. The CDR3 length is 12 residues. The V gene's germline CDR1 is SQVTM and CDR2 ANQGSEA. In nucleotides, the CDR3 is TGCAGCGTGGGACAGGGGGATTATGGCTACACCTTC. This codes for CSVGQGDYGYTF.

V usage is TRBV7-2 and J usage is TRBJ2-5; the D is unclear. The CDR3 covers 12 residues. V lost 5 bases, J lost 1 base, and 5 bases lay in between. Germline CDR1 SGHTA, CDR2 FQGNSA. The CDR3 loop is CASSPLQETQYF. CDR3 DNA sequence: TGTGCCAGCAGCCCCCTCCAAGAGACCCAGTACTTC. The variable domain in full, completed from reference TRBV7-2 and TRBJ2-5, reads GAGVSQSPSNKVTEKGKDVELRCDPISGHTALYWYRQSLGQGLEFLIYFQGNSAPDKSGLPSDRFSAERTGGSVSTLTIQRTQQEDSAVYLCASSPLQETQYFGPGTRLLVL.

This chain links TRBV25-1 with TRBJ1-2, with D unclear. CDR3 length equals 12 residues. CDR1 and CDR2 from the germline V gene are MGHDK and SYGVNS. The ends were cut back, 7 bases at V and 4 bases at J, with 10 bases in the middle. The CDR3 loop is CASTDPGYGYTF. For the CDR3, the DNA is TGTGCCAGCACCGACCCGGGCTATGGCTACACCTTC.

The rearrangement links TRBV9 to TRBJ2-1; D is ambiguous. Deletions cut 4 bases from V and 3 bases from J, with 11 bases between. There are 14 residues in the CDR3. From germline, CDR1 is SGDLS and CDR2 YYNGEE. The CDR3: CASSPFPGYNEQFF. In nucleotides, the CDR3 is TGTGCCAGCAGCCCCTTTCCGGGCTACAATGAGCAGTTCTTC. The full variable domain, completed using reference TRBV9 and TRBJ2-1, is DSGVTQTPKHLITATGQRVTLRCSPRSGDLSVYWYQQSLDQGLQFLIQYYNGEERAKGNILERFSAQQFPDLHSELNLSSLELGDSALYFCASSPFPGYNEQFFGPGTRLTVL.

J is TRBJ2-7 and V is TRBV13, with 8 bases identical to TRBD2. V was pared by 5 bases and J by 1 base, with 10 bases of the junction left unmatched. CDR1 and CDR2 from the germline V gene are PRHDT and FYEKMQ (reference sequence). This CDR3 has 16 residues. The CDR3 region has the DNA TGTGCCAGCAGCCCGTCCCGACTAGCGTCGTCCTACGAGCAGTACTTC. This encodes CASSPSRLASSYEQYF.

V is TRBV18 and J is TRBJ1-6, with unresolved D. CDR3 size: 14 residues. CDR1 is KGHSH and CDR2 is LQKENI in the germline V gene. The V end lost 3 bases, the J end lost 9 bases, and 12 bases lay between the germline ends. CDR3 DNA sequence: TGTGCCAGCTCACCCACAGAGGATGTTTCACCCCTCCACTTT. It translates to CASSPTEDVSPLHF.

This CDR3 reads CASSLNTGFGNEQFF. The CDR3 DNA follows: TGCGCCAGCAGCTTAAATACGGGGTTCGGCAATGAGCAGTTCTTC. V gene TRBV5-1 combines with J gene TRBJ2-1; TRBD2 might be the D (5 bases). Looked up from germline, CDR1 is SGHRS and CDR2 is YFSETQ. The CDR3 is 15 amino acids. V shed 2 bases and J shed 6 bases, with 15 bases lying between them.

This chain connects TRBV7-2 to TRBJ2-3, with 10 bases matching TRBD2. Germline V gives CDR1 SGHTA, CDR2 FQGNSA. The CDR3 is 18 amino acids. V was pared by 2 bases and J by 3 bases, with 11 bases of the junction left unmatched. The CDR3 sequence is CASSLSPPSGGRTDTQYF. The CDR3 DNA follows: TGTGCCAGCAGCTTAAGTCCTCCTAGCGGGGGTCGGACAGATACGCAGTATTTT.

The genes are TRBV7-8 and TRBJ2-7, with a tentative D call TRBD1 (5 bases). CDR1 is SGHVS and CDR2 is FQNEAQ in the germline V gene. The CDR3 is made up of 15 amino acids. V was cut by 5 bases and J by 2 bases, with 16 bases left in between. In nucleotides, the CDR3 is TGTGCCAGCAGCCTATTCCAGGGTTTCCCCTACGAGCAGTACTTC. Residues: CASSLFQGFPYEQYF.

This clone was detected only a few times. The chain uses TRBV6-5 and TRBJ1-3; 7 bases line up with TRBD1. From germline, CDR1 is MNHEY and CDR2 SVGAGI. This CDR3 comprises 14 residues. Trimming cost V 6 bases and J 2 bases; bases outside gene matches: 4. The CDR3 protein is CASSPGTAGNTIYF. The CDR3, as DNA: TGTGCCAGCAGCCCAGGGACAGCTGGAAACACCATATATTTT.

The V gene is TRBV4-1, the J gene TRBJ2-2; the D gene is possibly TRBD1 (6 bases). Trimming pared 4 bases from V and 1 base from J, leaving 10 bases between. This CDR3 region has 15 residues. The V gene's germline CDR1 is MGHRA and CDR2 YSYEKL. CDR3 region: CASSLPGQNTGELFF. The CDR3 region has the DNA TGCGCCAGCAGCCTGCCGGGACAGAACACCGGGGAGCTGTTTTTT.

This chain joins TRBV2 and TRBJ2-5; D not certain. Germline assignment: CDR1 SNHLY and CDR2 FYNNEI. The CDR3 loop spans 12 amino acids. V lost 1 base, J lost 4 bases, and 4 bases lay in between. The CDR3 region is CASSEGGETQYF. CDR3 DNA: TGTGCCAGCAGTGAAGGGGGAGAGACCCAGTACTTC.

V is TRBV30 and J is TRBJ1-1, with a tentative D call TRBD1 (6 bases). CDR1 and CDR2 (germline): GTSNPN, SVGIG (reference sequence). The CDR3 consists of 13 residues. Trimming cost V 4 bases and J 10 bases, with 19 bases left between them. The CDR3 sequence is CAWNYLQGAGAFF. The CDR3 coding sequence is TGTGCCTGGAACTATTTACAGGGAGCGGGAGCTTTCTTT.

V usage is TRBV29-1 and J usage is TRBJ1-1; tentative D call: TRBD1 (5 bases). CDR1 SQVTM and CDR2 ANQGSEA come from the germline V gene. CDR3 length: 14 amino acids. V lost 7 bases and J lost 5, with 20 bases in between. CDR3 sequence: CSADWQGDGTEAFF. CDR3 DNA: TGCAGCGCCGATTGGCAGGGAGATGGGACTGAAGCTTTCTTT.

J is TRBJ2-3 and V is TRBV15; the match to TRBD2 covers 7 bases. The CDR3 covers 15 residues. The germline V gene encodes CDR1 LNHNV and CDR2 YYDKDF (reference sequence). With V trimmed by 0 bases and J by 11 bases, 11 bases remained unmatched. The DNA for the CDR3 is TGTGCCACCAGCAGAGAGCAAACGGGACTAACTTTGCAGTATTTT. Translating gives CATSREQTGLTLQYF.

In DNA, the CDR3 is TGCAGCGTTGAAGAAAGCTCCTACGAGCAGTACTTC. Translating gives CSVEESSYEQYF. V usage is TRBV29-1 and J usage is TRBJ2-7; D call uncertain. V was trimmed by 0 bases and J by 0 bases, leaving 3 bases between them. The CDR3 runs 12 residues. The germline gives CDR1 SQVTM, CDR2 ANQGSEA.

The CDR3 region is CSVLQRTDTQYF. CDR3 coding DNA: TGCAGCGTTCTACAACGCACAGATACGCAGTATTTT. V gene TRBV29-1 combines with J gene TRBJ2-3; D gene uncertain. V was pared by 5 bases and J by 1 base, with 7 bases between. The germline V gene encodes CDR1 SQVTM and CDR2 ANQGSEA. The CDR3 consists of 12 residues.

This clone was picked up a small number of times. The chain combines TRBV6-5 with TRBJ1-2; weak D call: TRBD1 (5 bases). The CDR3 is 15 residues long. The germline gives CDR1 MNHEY, CDR2 SVGAGI. V gave up 6 bases and J gave up 0 bases, with 14 bases separating them. The CDR3 loop is CASSPGTVSNYGYTF. CDR3 bases: TGTGCCAGCAGCCCCGGGACTGTGTCTAACTATGGCTACACCTTC.

J is TRBJ1-4 and V is TRBV7-8; maybe TRBD1 (6 bases). This CDR3 comprises 16 residues. Between the trimmed V and J ends, which lost 1 base and 7 bases, there was a span of 16 bases. CDR1 is SGHVS, CDR2 FQNEAQ, per germline. The CDR3 is CASSLGPTGSSEKLFF. The CDR3 DNA sequence: TGTGCCAGCAGCTTAGGACCCACAGGGTCGAGTGAAAAACTGTTTTTT.

This clone was counted between two and nine times. This chain uses TRBV4-2 with TRBJ2-7; perhaps TRBD1 as D (5 bases). CDR1 is LGHNA and CDR2 is YNFKEQ in the germline V gene. This CDR3 region has 17 residues. V lost 0 bases, J lost 7 bases, and 22 bases lay in between. For the CDR3, the DNA is TGTGCCAGCAGCCAAGAGGTACTGACACATGGGAAGGGGGAGCAGTACTTC. It specifies CASSQEVLTHGKGEQYF.

The chain recombines TRBV5-6 with TRBJ1-4; D call uncertain. Trimming left V 3 bases short and J 5 bases short, with 5 bases between. From germline, CDR1 is SGHDT and CDR2 YYEEEE. This CDR3 comprises 12 residues. CDR3 loop: CASSYGNEKLFF. In DNA form, the CDR3 reads TGTGCCAGCAGCTACGGAAATGAAAAACTGTTTTTT.

Worth noting for this clone: This sample includes further DNA sequences coding for the same CDR3. This chain links TRBV5-1 with TRBJ1-2; D is unclear. CDR1 and CDR2 (germline): SGHRS, YFSETQ. The V end was cut by 0 bases, the J end by 2 bases, with 5 bases between. CDR3 size: 13 residues. CDR3: CASSLDGNYGYTF. The CDR3, as DNA: TGCGCCAGCAGCTTGGACGGGAACTATGGCTACACCTTC.